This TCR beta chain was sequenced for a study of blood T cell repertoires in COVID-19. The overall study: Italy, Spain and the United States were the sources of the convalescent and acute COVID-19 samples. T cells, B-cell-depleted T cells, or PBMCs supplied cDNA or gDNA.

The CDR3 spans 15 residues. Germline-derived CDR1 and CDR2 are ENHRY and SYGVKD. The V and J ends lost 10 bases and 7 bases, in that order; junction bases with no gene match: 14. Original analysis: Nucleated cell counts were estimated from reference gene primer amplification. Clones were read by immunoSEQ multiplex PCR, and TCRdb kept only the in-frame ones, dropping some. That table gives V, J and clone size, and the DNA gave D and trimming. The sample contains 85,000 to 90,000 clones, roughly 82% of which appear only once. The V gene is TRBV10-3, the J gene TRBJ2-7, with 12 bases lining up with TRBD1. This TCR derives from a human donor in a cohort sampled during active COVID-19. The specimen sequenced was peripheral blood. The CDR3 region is CATLALGTGGREQYF. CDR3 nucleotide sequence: TGTGCCACCTTGGCGCTCGGGACAGGGGGCCGGGAGCAGTACTTC.